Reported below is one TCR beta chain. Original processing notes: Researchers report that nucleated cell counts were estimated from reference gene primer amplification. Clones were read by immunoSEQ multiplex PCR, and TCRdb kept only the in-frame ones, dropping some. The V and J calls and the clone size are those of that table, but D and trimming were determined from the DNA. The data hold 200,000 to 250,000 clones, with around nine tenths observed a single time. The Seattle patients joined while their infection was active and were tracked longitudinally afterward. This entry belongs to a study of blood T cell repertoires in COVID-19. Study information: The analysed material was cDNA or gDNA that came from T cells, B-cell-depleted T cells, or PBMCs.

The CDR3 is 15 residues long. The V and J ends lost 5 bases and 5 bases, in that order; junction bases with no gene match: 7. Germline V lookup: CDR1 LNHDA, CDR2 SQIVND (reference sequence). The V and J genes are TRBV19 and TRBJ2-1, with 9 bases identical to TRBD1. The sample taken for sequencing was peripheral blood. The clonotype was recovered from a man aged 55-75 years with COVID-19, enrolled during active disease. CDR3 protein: CASSAPGQGNNEQFF. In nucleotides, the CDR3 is TGTGCCAGTAGTGCTCCGGGACAGGGAAACAATGAGCAGTTCTTC. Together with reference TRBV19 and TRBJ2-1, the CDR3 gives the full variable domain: DGGITQSPKYLFRKEGQNVTLSCEQNLNHDAMYWYRQDPGQGLRLIYYSQIVNDFQKGDIAEGYSVSREKKESFPLTVTSAQKNPTAFYLCASSAPGQGNNEQFFGPGTRLTVL.